This TCR beta chain was sequenced for a study of spatial heterogeneity in lung cancer. Study summary: Alpha-chain sequences were consistently detected in smaller numbers than beta-chain sequences.

This clonotype has at least ten counts. Its antigen remains unidentified. Study-wide findings and caveats: Higher tumor mutation counts went along with higher counts of expanded intratumoral alpha and beta TCRs.

TCRdb processed the 5' RACE reads anew with MiXCR; each CDR3 protein has one entry. The repertoire holds 9,500 or so distinct CDR3 sequences, with 9% to 15% as singletons. Time point reported: sample taken at primary tumor resection. The donor population consisted of under 75 patients with untreated, early-stage non-small cell lung cancer. The CDR3 is 12 residues long. Losses at the gene ends were 7 bases for V and 9 bases for J; bases not matched to a gene: 8. The germline CDR1 and CDR2 sequences are DFQATT and SNEGSKA (reference sequence). The sample consisted of lung tumor tissue, taken at surgery. The chain couples TRBV20-1 to TRBJ2-1; 8 nucleotides align to TRBD2. The clonotype originates from a male donor with early-stage non-small cell lung cancer. CDR3 bases: TGCAGTGGAGGGACTAGTAAGTTTGAGCAGTTCTTC. Translated, it gives CSGGTSKFEQFF.